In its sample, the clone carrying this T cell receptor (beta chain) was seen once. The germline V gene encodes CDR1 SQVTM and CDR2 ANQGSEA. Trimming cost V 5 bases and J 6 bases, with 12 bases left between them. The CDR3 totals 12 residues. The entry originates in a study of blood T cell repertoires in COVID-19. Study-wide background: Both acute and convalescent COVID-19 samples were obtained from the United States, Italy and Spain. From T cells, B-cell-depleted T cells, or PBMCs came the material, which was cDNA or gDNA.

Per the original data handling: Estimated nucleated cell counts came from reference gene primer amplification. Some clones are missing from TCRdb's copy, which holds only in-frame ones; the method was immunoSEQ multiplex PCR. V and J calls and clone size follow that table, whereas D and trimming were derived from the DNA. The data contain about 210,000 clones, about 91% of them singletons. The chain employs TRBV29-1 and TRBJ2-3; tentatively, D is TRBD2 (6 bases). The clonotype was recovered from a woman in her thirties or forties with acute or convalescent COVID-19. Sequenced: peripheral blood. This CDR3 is CSVLRGVDTQYF. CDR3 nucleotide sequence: TGCAGCGTTTTGCGGGGCGTCGATACGCAGTATTTT.